This is a list of T cell receptor beta chains from one sample in a study of blood T cell repertoires in COVID-19. Libraries were prepared by immunoSEQ multiplex PCR; TCRdb keeps only in-frame clonotypes and omits some of them. The sample records some 150,000 clones, about 80% being singletons. The sequenced sample was peripheral blood. These receptor sequences come from a human donor in a cohort sampled during active COVID-19. The CDR3 runs from the conserved cysteine through the conserved F or W. The D gene is left open where the match is weak. Some rows mark clone size as missing; the rest say once, few, many or name a class of expanded clone.

j_call: TRBJ1-4
cdr3_length: 14
d_call: .
clone_size: .
v_call: TRBV2
cdr3_aa: CASSPFSTNEKLFF
cdr3_nt: TGTGCCAGCAGTCCTTTTTCAACTAATGAAAAACTGTTTTTT

j_call: TRBJ2-7
cdr3_length: 15
d_call: TRBD1
clone_size: .
v_call: TRBV14
cdr3_aa: CASSQARGKSGEQYF
cdr3_nt: TGTGCCAGCAGCCAAGCCAGGGGGAAGTCAGGCGAGCAGTACTTC

j_call: TRBJ2-3
cdr3_length: 13
d_call: TRBD2
clone_size: .
v_call: TRBV19
cdr3_aa: CASSMGGGDTQYF
cdr3_nt: TGTGCCAGTAGTATGGGCGGGGGGGATACGCAGTATTTT

j_call: TRBJ1-2
cdr3_length: 13
d_call: .
clone_size: few
v_call: TRBV19
cdr3_aa: CASSIRQNYGYTF
cdr3_nt: TGTGCCAGTAGTATTCGCCAGAACTATGGCTACACCTTC

j_call: TRBJ1-1
cdr3_length: 13
d_call: .
clone_size: .
v_call: TRBV7-2
cdr3_aa: CASSSGRNTEAFF
cdr3_nt: TGTGCCAGCAGCTCCGGGAGAAACACTGAAGCTTTCTTT

j_call: TRBJ2-1
cdr3_length: 16
d_call: TRBD2
clone_size: .
v_call: TRBV9
cdr3_aa: CASSHRLAGVQDEQFF
cdr3_nt: TGTGCCAGCAGCCATAGACTAGCGGGAGTACAGGATGAGCAGTTCTTC

j_call: TRBJ1-5
cdr3_length: 14
d_call: TRBD1
clone_size: .
v_call: TRBV28
cdr3_aa: CASGGTGGYQPQHF
cdr3_nt: TGTGCCAGCGGCGGGACAGGTGGGTATCAGCCCCAGCATTTT

j_call: TRBJ2-3
cdr3_length: 14
d_call: .
clone_size: few
v_call: TRBV9
cdr3_aa: CASSVAGSTDTQYF
cdr3_nt: TGTGCCAGCAGCGTAGCAGGTAGCACAGATACGCAGTATTTT

j_call: TRBJ1-6
cdr3_length: 18
d_call: TRBD1
clone_size: .
v_call: TRBV3-1/TRBV3-2
cdr3_aa: CASSQSLRDRGFNSPLHF
cdr3_nt: TGTGCCAGCAGCCAAAGCCTCCGGGACAGGGGGTTCAATTCACCCCTCCACTTT

j_call: TRBJ2-3
cdr3_length: 15
d_call: .
clone_size: .
v_call: TRBV11-2
cdr3_aa: CASSLGTSPGDTQYF
cdr3_nt: TGTGCCAGCAGCCTGGGGACAAGCCCCGGAGATACGCAGTATTTT

j_call: TRBJ2-1
cdr3_length: 15
d_call: .
clone_size: .
v_call: TRBV27
cdr3_aa: CASRSSMRGRAEQFF
cdr3_nt: TGTGCCAGCAGGTCTTCCATGCGGGGCAGGGCTGAGCAGTTCTTC

j_call: TRBJ2-1
cdr3_length: 14
d_call: TRBD2
clone_size: few
v_call: TRBV4-3
cdr3_aa: CASSQILAFNEQFF
cdr3_nt: TGCGCCAGCAGCCAGATACTAGCGTTCAATGAGCAGTTCTTC

j_call: TRBJ2-5
cdr3_length: 12
d_call: .
clone_size: .
v_call: TRBV28
cdr3_aa: CASTSLVATQYF
cdr3_nt: TGTGCCAGCACCTCCCTAGTTGCGACCCAGTACTTC

j_call: TRBJ1-2
cdr3_length: 16
d_call: TRBD1
clone_size: .
v_call: TRBV19
cdr3_aa: CASSSPGTGGRYGYTF
cdr3_nt: TGTGCCAGTAGTTCGCCCGGGACAGGGGGCAGATATGGCTACACCTTC

j_call: TRBJ2-7
cdr3_length: 20
d_call: TRBD2
clone_size: few
v_call: TRBV3-1/TRBV3-2
cdr3_aa: CASSQDRSGGEWPLNYEQYF
cdr3_nt: TGTGCCAGCAGCCAAGATAGATCTGGGGGGGAGTGGCCCCTGAACTACGAGCAGTACTTC

j_call: TRBJ2-1
cdr3_length: 15
d_call: TRBD2
clone_size: .
v_call: TRBV5-4
cdr3_aa: CASSPIAGVRNEQFF
cdr3_nt: TGTGCCAGCAGCCCCATAGCGGGAGTGAGGAATGAGCAGTTCTTC

j_call: TRBJ2-3
cdr3_length: 16
d_call: .
clone_size: .
v_call: TRBV11-2
cdr3_aa: CASSSGQLQLTDTQYF
cdr3_nt: TGTGCCAGCAGCTCCGGACAGCTCCAACTCACAGATACGCAGTATTTT

j_call: TRBJ2-7
cdr3_length: 14
d_call: .
clone_size: .
v_call: TRBV5-1
cdr3_aa: CASSLEPRGNEQYF
cdr3_nt: TGCGCCAGCAGCTTGGAACCGAGGGGGAACGAGCAGTACTTC

j_call: TRBJ2-7
cdr3_length: 15
d_call: .
clone_size: .
v_call: TRBV4-2
cdr3_aa: CASSQVSGLSYEQYF
cdr3_nt: TGTGCCAGCAGCCAAGTGTCAGGCCTCTCCTACGAGCAGTACTTC

j_call: TRBJ2-4
cdr3_length: 13
d_call: .
clone_size: .
v_call: TRBV6-6
cdr3_aa: CASSPGGGNIQYF
cdr3_nt: TGTGCCAGCAGTCCCGGGGGAGGAAACATTCAGTACTTC

j_call: TRBJ1-3
cdr3_length: 18
d_call: .
clone_size: once
v_call: TRBV19
cdr3_aa: CASSITIVGPRSGNTIYF
cdr3_nt: TGTGCCAGTAGTATAACCATCGTGGGGCCCCGGTCTGGAAACACCATATATTTT

j_call: TRBJ2-3
cdr3_length: 16
d_call: TRBD1
clone_size: .
v_call: TRBV4-3
cdr3_aa: CASSRQTGAGADTQYF
cdr3_nt: TGCGCCAGCAGCCGACAGACAGGGGCTGGAGCAGATACGCAGTATTTT

j_call: TRBJ1-1
cdr3_length: 14
d_call: .
clone_size: .
v_call: TRBV7-2
cdr3_aa: CASSLEGGAAEAFF
cdr3_nt: TGTGCCAGCAGCTTAGAAGGGGGTGCGGCTGAAGCTTTCTTT

j_call: TRBJ2-7
cdr3_length: 11
d_call: .
clone_size: .
v_call: TRBV27
cdr3_aa: CASMSSYEQYF
cdr3_nt: TGTGCCAGCATGAGCTCCTACGAGCAGTACTTC

j_call: TRBJ2-5
cdr3_length: 14
d_call: TRBD2
clone_size: .
v_call: TRBV5-5
cdr3_aa: CASSAGTSWETQYF
cdr3_nt: TGTGCCAGCAGCGCCGGGACTAGTTGGGAGACCCAGTACTTC

j_call: TRBJ1-1
cdr3_length: 12
d_call: .
clone_size: .
v_call: TRBV12-3/TRBV12-4
cdr3_aa: CASGTGGTEAFF
cdr3_nt: TGTGCCAGCGGGACGGGGGGCACTGAAGCTTTCTTT

j_call: TRBJ2-7
cdr3_length: 15
d_call: .
clone_size: .
v_call: TRBV5-5
cdr3_aa: CASSSRQVSIDEQYF
cdr3_nt: TGTGCCAGCAGCTCTCGACAGGTCTCGATTGACGAGCAGTACTTC

j_call: TRBJ2-7
cdr3_length: 15
d_call: .
clone_size: .
v_call: TRBV7-2
cdr3_aa: CASSFPSGLADEQYF
cdr3_nt: TGTGCCAGCAGCTTCCCCTCCGGGCTAGCTGACGAGCAGTACTTC

j_call: TRBJ2-7
cdr3_length: 14
d_call: .
clone_size: .
v_call: TRBV19
cdr3_aa: CASSGFRGSYEQYF
cdr3_nt: TGTGCCAGTAGTGGGTTCCGGGGATCCTACGAGCAGTACTTC

j_call: TRBJ1-2
cdr3_length: 11
d_call: .
clone_size: .
v_call: TRBV12-3/TRBV12-4
cdr3_aa: CASSARFRYTF
cdr3_nt: TGTGCCAGCAGTGCGCGATTCCGCTACACCTTC

j_call: TRBJ2-7
cdr3_length: 15
d_call: .
clone_size: .
v_call: TRBV5-1
cdr3_aa: CASSLVPETFYEQYF
cdr3_nt: TGCGCCAGCAGCTTAGTGCCAGAAACATTTTACGAGCAGTACTTC

j_call: TRBJ1-6
cdr3_length: 13
d_call: .
clone_size: .
v_call: TRBV6-2/TRBV6-3
cdr3_aa: CASSRNRDAPLHF
cdr3_nt: TGTGCCAGCAGTAGGAACAGGGACGCACCCCTCCACTTT

j_call: TRBJ1-3
cdr3_length: 15
d_call: .
clone_size: .
v_call: TRBV6-6
cdr3_aa: CASSYGGARGNTIYF
cdr3_nt: TGTGCCAGCAGTTACGGGGGGGCGCGTGGAAACACCATATATTTT

j_call: TRBJ2-2
cdr3_length: 15
d_call: .
clone_size: .
v_call: TRBV2
cdr3_aa: CASSPRTANTGELFF
cdr3_nt: TGTGCCAGCAGCCCTAGGACAGCGAACACCGGGGAGCTGTTTTTT

j_call: TRBJ2-7
cdr3_length: 15
d_call: TRBD2
clone_size: few
v_call: TRBV6-5
cdr3_aa: CASSYPLAGAYEQYF
cdr3_nt: TGTGCCAGCAGTTACCCTCTAGCGGGAGCTTACGAGCAGTACTTC

j_call: TRBJ1-1
cdr3_length: 13
d_call: .
clone_size: .
v_call: TRBV5-5
cdr3_aa: CASSFLANTEAFF
cdr3_nt: TGTGCCAGCAGCTTCCTAGCCAACACTGAAGCTTTCTTT

j_call: TRBJ2-4
cdr3_length: 13
d_call: .
clone_size: .
v_call: TRBV18
cdr3_aa: CASSGAAKNIQYF
cdr3_nt: TGTGCCAGCTCGGGGGCAGCCAAAAACATTCAGTACTTC

j_call: TRBJ1-5
cdr3_length: 15
d_call: TRBD1
clone_size: .
v_call: TRBV6-5
cdr3_aa: CASRRTGVVGQPQHF
cdr3_nt: TGTGCCAGCAGAAGGACAGGGGTGGTGGGTCAGCCCCAGCATTTT

j_call: TRBJ2-7
cdr3_length: 13
d_call: .
clone_size: .
v_call: TRBV5-4
cdr3_aa: CASSLPGVYEQYF
cdr3_nt: TGTGCCAGCAGCCTACCCGGGGTCTACGAGCAGTACTTC

j_call: TRBJ1-4
cdr3_length: 14
d_call: .
clone_size: .
v_call: TRBV4-1
cdr3_aa: CASSHQGRFEKLFF
cdr3_nt: TGCGCCAGCAGCCACCAGGGTCGGTTCGAAAAACTGTTTTTT

j_call: TRBJ2-1
cdr3_length: 12
d_call: .
clone_size: .
v_call: TRBV28
cdr3_aa: CASSLPTGGQFF
cdr3_nt: TGTGCCAGCAGCCTCCCGACAGGCGGGCAGTTCTTC

j_call: TRBJ2-7
cdr3_length: 17
d_call: TRBD2
clone_size: few
v_call: TRBV28
cdr3_aa: CASSLSSLAGGIHEQYF
cdr3_nt: TGTGCCAGCAGTTTATCGTCCCTAGCGGGAGGGATCCACGAGCAGTACTTC

j_call: TRBJ2-1
cdr3_length: 13
d_call: .
clone_size: .
v_call: TRBV19
cdr3_aa: CASSTLAGLELFF
cdr3_nt: TGTGCCAGTAGTACCCTCGCGGGGCTCGAGCTGTTCTTC

j_call: TRBJ1-2
cdr3_length: 15
d_call: TRBD1
clone_size: .
v_call: TRBV27
cdr3_aa: CASSWRQGGNYGYTF
cdr3_nt: TGTGCCAGCAGTTGGAGACAGGGGGGCAACTATGGCTACACCTTC

j_call: TRBJ1-5
cdr3_length: 15
d_call: .
clone_size: .
v_call: TRBV3-1/TRBV3-2
cdr3_aa: CASSPTGGPHQPQHF
cdr3_nt: TGTGCCAGCAGCCCTACCGGGGGGCCCCATCAGCCCCAGCATTTT

j_call: TRBJ2-3
cdr3_length: 13
d_call: .
clone_size: .
v_call: TRBV18
cdr3_aa: CASSLELVDTQYF
cdr3_nt: TGTGCCAGCTCACTCGAACTAGTAGATACGCAGTATTTT

j_call: TRBJ1-2
cdr3_length: 15
d_call: .
clone_size: .
v_call: TRBV19
cdr3_aa: CASSIGPRQRDGYTF
cdr3_nt: TGTGCCAGTAGTATAGGTCCGCGACAGAGAGATGGCTACACCTTC

j_call: TRBJ2-6
cdr3_length: 18
d_call: TRBD2
clone_size: .
v_call: TRBV5-4
cdr3_aa: CASSLGGGGRSGANVLTF
cdr3_nt: TGTGCCAGCAGCTTGGGAGGCGGGGGGCGTTCTGGGGCCAACGTCCTGACTTTC

j_call: TRBJ2-2
cdr3_length: 15
d_call: TRBD2
clone_size: .
v_call: TRBV2
cdr3_aa: CASSGREGPDGELFF
cdr3_nt: TGTGCCAGCAGTGGGCGGGAGGGCCCTGACGGGGAGCTGTTTTTT

j_call: TRBJ1-1
cdr3_length: 16
d_call: .
clone_size: .
v_call: TRBV7-3
cdr3_aa: CASSLVRVWVCTEAFF
cdr3_nt: TGTGCCAGCAGCTTAGTCAGGGTTTGGGTTTGCACTGAAGCTTTCTTT

j_call: TRBJ2-7
cdr3_length: 14
d_call: TRBD2
clone_size: once
v_call: TRBV6-2/TRBV6-3
cdr3_aa: CASSYLAGAGEQYF
cdr3_nt: TGTGCCAGCAGTTACCTAGCGGGAGCGGGAGAGCAGTACTTC

j_call: TRBJ2-5
cdr3_length: 18
d_call: TRBD2
clone_size: .
v_call: TRBV7-2
cdr3_aa: CASSSGLAGGPGFETQYF
cdr3_nt: TGTGCCAGCAGCTCGGGACTAGCGGGAGGGCCGGGCTTCGAGACCCAGTACTTC

j_call: TRBJ2-1
cdr3_length: 15
d_call: TRBD2
clone_size: .
v_call: TRBV5-1
cdr3_aa: CASSLSGMSYNEQFF
cdr3_nt: TGCGCCAGCAGCCTTAGCGGGATGTCCTACAATGAGCAGTTCTTC

j_call: TRBJ1-6
cdr3_length: 14
d_call: TRBD1
clone_size: .
v_call: TRBV5-4
cdr3_aa: CASSLQGAYSPLHF
cdr3_nt: TGTGCCAGCAGCTTACAGGGGGCTTATTCACCCCTCCACTTT

j_call: TRBJ2-1
cdr3_length: 14
d_call: TRBD1
clone_size: .
v_call: TRBV6-5
cdr3_aa: CASRTGYRGNEQFF
cdr3_nt: TGTGCCAGCAGGACGGGCTACAGGGGCAATGAGCAGTTCTTC

j_call: TRBJ1-5
cdr3_length: 16
d_call: TRBD1
clone_size: .
v_call: TRBV6-5
cdr3_aa: CASSYSLQGAAQPQHF
cdr3_nt: TGTGCCAGCAGTTATTCACTACAGGGGGCAGCTCAGCCCCAGCATTTT